This T cell receptor beta chain is from a study of post-analysis software for immune sequencing data. Findings and limits, study-wide: When the samples were clustered directly with F measure, those that had been prepared in the same batch showed strong co-clustering. Elevated frequency relative to controls characterized four or five TRBV segments in patients, TRBV5-6, TRBV5-1 and TRBV20-1 among them.

The germline gives CDR1 SGHRS, CDR2 YFSETQ. The CDR3 is 11 amino acids. The ends were cut back, 2 bases at V and 7 bases at J, with 3 bases in the middle. As regards this clonotype: Its antigen is unidentified.

TCR beta cDNA libraries included unique molecular identifiers. TCRdb recomputed calls from the PCR reads with MiXCR, one row per CDR3 protein. The sample lists around 710,000 distinct CDR3 sequences; 35% to 55% were seen once. J is TRBJ2-2 and V is TRBV5-1, with unresolved D. The sample comprised blood. The receptor comes from a girl aged 5 to 17 with multiple sclerosis. This chain's CDR3 is CASSFNGELFF. For the CDR3, the DNA is TGCGCCAGCAGCTTTAACGGGGAGCTGTTTTTT.